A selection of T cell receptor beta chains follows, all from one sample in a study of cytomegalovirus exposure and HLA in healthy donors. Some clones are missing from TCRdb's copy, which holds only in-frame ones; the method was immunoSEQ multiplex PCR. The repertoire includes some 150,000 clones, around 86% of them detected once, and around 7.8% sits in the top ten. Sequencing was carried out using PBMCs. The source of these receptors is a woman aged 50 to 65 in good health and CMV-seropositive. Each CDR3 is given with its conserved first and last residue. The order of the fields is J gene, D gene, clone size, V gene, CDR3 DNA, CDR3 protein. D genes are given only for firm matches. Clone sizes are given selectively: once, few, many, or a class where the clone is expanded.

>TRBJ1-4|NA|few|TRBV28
TGTGCCAGCAGTTTCGCGGGAAATGAAAAACTGTTTTTT
CASSFAGNEKLFF
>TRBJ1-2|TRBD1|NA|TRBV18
TGTGCCAGCACTTCCCAGGGGGCGTTTGGCTACACCTTC
CASTSQGAFGYTF
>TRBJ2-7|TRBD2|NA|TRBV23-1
TGCGCCTCCAAGGGGAGGGGTTACGAGCAGTACTTC
CASKGRGYEQYF
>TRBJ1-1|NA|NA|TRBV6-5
TGTGCCAGCAGTGAAGTGGCGGTGAACACTGAAGCTTTCTTT
CASSEVAVNTEAFF
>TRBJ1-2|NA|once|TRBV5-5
TGTGCCAGCAGCTTGGGACCCGGGCAGGGCTACTATGGCTACACCTTC
CASSLGPGQGYYGYTF
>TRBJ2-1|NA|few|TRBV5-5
TGTGCCAGTGGGTCGGGGAATGAGCAGTTCTTC
CASGSGNEQFF
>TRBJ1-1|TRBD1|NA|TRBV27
TGTGCCAGCAGTTCTGGACAGGGCGGTGAAGCTTTCTTT
CASSSGQGGEAFF
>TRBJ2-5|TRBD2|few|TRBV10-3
TGTGCCATCAGTGGTAGCGGGGACGAAGAGACCCAGTACTTC
CAISGSGDEETQYF
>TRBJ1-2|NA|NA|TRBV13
TGTGCCAGCAGCCGGTTCGGGGGGGGAAGGGGCTACACCTTC
CASSRFGGGRGYTF
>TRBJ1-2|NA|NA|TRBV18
TGTGCCAGCTCAGGGGGCGGCTATGGCTACACCTTC
CASSGGGYGYTF
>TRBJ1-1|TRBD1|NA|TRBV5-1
TGCGCCAGCAGCTTGCCCCGACAGGGTGGCGACACTGAAGCTTTCTTT
CASSLPRQGGDTEAFF
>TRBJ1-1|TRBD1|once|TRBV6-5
TGTGCCAGCAGCCCTTCACAGGGGTGGGACACTGAAGCTTTCTTT
CASSPSQGWDTEAFF
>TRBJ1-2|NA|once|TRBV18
TGTGCCAGCTCACCACCTCGTCAGAACTATGGCTACACCTTC
CASSPPRQNYGYTF
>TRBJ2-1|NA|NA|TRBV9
TGTGCCAGCAGCGTAGGGGCGGGGAACAATGAGCAGTTCTTC
CASSVGAGNNEQFF
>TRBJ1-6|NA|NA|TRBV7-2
TGTGCCAGCAGCCCTAGATTCAATTCACCCCTCCACTTT
CASSPRFNSPLHF
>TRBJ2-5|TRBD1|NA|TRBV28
TGTGCCAGCAGTCCGCGGGGACAGGTCCAAGAGACCCAGTACTTC
CASSPRGQVQETQYF